The entry below gives a single T cell receptor beta chain sequence along with its context. Sequencing ends 3 residues short of the CDR3 end; the germline J gene provides the rest. The sample comes from a study of T cell clonality in common variable immunodeficiency. CDR1 is SNHLY, CDR2 FYNNEI, per germline. J was trimmed by 2 bases and V by 4 bases; bases with no gene match: 5. The CDR3 has 15 residues. The method was immunoSEQ multiplex PCR; TCRdb's version includes in-frame clones alone and lacks a portion of them. The table lists 25,000 to 35,000 clones, no singletons, with about 13% in the top ten.

This chain joins TRBV2 and TRBJ1-5; TRBD1 agrees at 7 bases. The material sequenced was peripheral blood mononuclear cells. This sequence originates from a person between 18 and 75 years old in good health. Here the CDR3 reads CASSGQGIRNQPQHF. The CDR3 bases that were read are TGTGCCAGCAGTGGACAGGGTATCCGCAATCAGCCC. The full variable domain, in which reference TRBV2 and TRBJ1-5 provide the parts outside the CDR3, is EPEVTQTPSHQVTQMGQEVILRCVPISNHLYFYWYRQILGQKVEFLVSFYNNEISEKSEIFDDQFSVERPDGSNFTLKIRSTKLEDSAMYFCASSGQGIRNQPQHFGDGTRLSIL.